This TCR beta chain was sequenced in a study of T cell responses to AZD1222 COVID-19 vaccine. CDR1 and CDR2 from the germline V gene are MNHNY and SVGAGI (reference sequence). This CDR3 is built from 13 residues. Trimming shortened V by 5 bases and J by 2 bases, and 9 bases separated the two germline ends. Profiling relied on immunoSEQ multiplex PCR, and the TCRdb table lists in-frame clones only, not all of them. This sample carries under 110,000 clones, around 87% of them seen once, and the ten largest clones take about 9.4%. The starting material was peripheral blood, obtained 28 days after the second AZD1222 dose. This TCR was recovered from an adult who received the AZD1222 COVID-19 vaccine. The chain employs TRBV6-6 and TRBJ1-2; D is unclear. The CDR3 DNA reads TGTGCCAGCAGTGAGGGAGGCAACTATGGCTACACCTTC. Translation: CASSEGGNYGYTF.